Each of the 16 T cell receptor beta chains below was sequenced from the same sample in a study of T cell changes during pregnancy in multiple sclerosis. Using immunoSEQ multiplex PCR, the repertoire was profiled, and TCRdb retains in-frame clones only, with some absent. The sample shows fewer than 55,000 clones, about 88% of them seen only once. The source was CD8+ T cells from peripheral blood mononuclear cells, collected after pregnancy. The origin of the receptors is a female donor in good health, enrolled as a control in a pregnancy study.

CDR3 residues: CASSDRAGWSEQYF. Written as DNA, the CDR3 is TGTGCCAGCAGTGACAGGGCGGGGTGGAGCGAGCAGTACTTC. J is TRBJ2-7 and V is TRBV6-5, with D possibly being TRBD1 (7 bases). The CDR3 is 14 residues long. Trimming took 5 bases from V and 6 from J, leaving 17 bases between them. Germline-derived CDR1 and CDR2 are MNHEY and SVGAGI.

This clone was seen a handful of times. This chain links TRBV10-3 with TRBJ1-5, with TRBD1 matching 7 bases. From germline, CDR1 is ENHRY and CDR2 SYGVKD. This CDR3 comprises 14 residues. J was trimmed by 3 bases and V by 10 bases; bases with no gene match: 9. In DNA form, the CDR3 reads TGTGCCAGCTCCTTCAGGGGGACCAATCAGCCCCAGCATTTT. Its translation: CASSFRGTNQPQHF.

The CDR3 bases are TGTGCCAGCAGCCTACGGGGGGGCGGTCCAGATACGCAGTATTTT. Translation: CASSLRGGGPDTQYF. This chain uses TRBV7-3 with TRBJ2-3, with TRBD2 identical over 8 bases. Germline CDR1 reads SGHTA; CDR2 reads FQGTGA. J lost 4 bases, V lost 5 bases, and 8 bases had no gene match. CDR3 length equals 15 residues.

V is TRBV6-5 and J is TRBJ1-5; 10 bases line up with TRBD1. This CDR3 contains 14 residues. Germline V gives CDR1 MNHEY, CDR2 SVGAGI. V lost 6 bases and J lost 6; bases outside the gene matches: 5. The CDR3 nucleotides are TGTGCCAGCAGCGAGCGACAGGGGGCTCAGCCCCAGCATTTT. It specifies CASSERQGAQPQHF.

This sequence joins TRBV27 and TRBJ1-4; TRBD1 matches 8 bases. Per the germline V gene, CDR1 is MNHEY and CDR2 is SMNVEV (reference sequence). The ends lost 6 bases at V and 4 bases at J; junction bases unmatched: 4. This CDR3 is built from 14 residues. The CDR3 DNA follows: TGTGCCAGCAGCGACAGGGGACGTAATGAAAAACTGTTTTTT. Its translation: CASSDRGRNEKLFF.

This chain joins TRBV15 and TRBJ2-1; possibly TRBD2 for D (7 bases). Germline CDR1 and CDR2: LNHNV and YYDKDF (reference sequence). The CDR3 has 13 amino acids. With 5 bases removed from V and 5 bases from J, the gap between germline ends came to 10 bases. CDR3 nucleotides: TGTGCCACCAGCGGGGAGGGGGACAATGAGCAGTTCTTC. Encoded protein: CATSGEGDNEQFF.

J is TRBJ2-1 and V is TRBV7-3, with D possibly being TRBD2 (6 bases). V was shortened by 5 bases and J by 8 bases, with 10 bases between the two germline ends. The CDR3 has 12 residues. Germline V gene data show CDR1 as SGHTA and CDR2 as FQGTGA. The chain's CDR3 is CASSPEGYEQFF. The CDR3 nucleotides read TGTGCCAGCAGCCCGGAGGGGTATGAGCAGTTCTTC.

The chain has TRBV12-5 and TRBJ2-2, with D uncertain. V gave up 1 base and J gave up 9 bases, with 6 bases separating them. CDR3 length equals 12 residues. Germline CDR1 is LGHNT and CDR2 is FRNRAP. The chain's CDR3 is CASGLGGRELFF. DNA for the CDR3: TGTGCTAGTGGTTTGGGCGGCCGGGAGCTGTTTTTT.

This chain uses TRBV13 with TRBJ2-3; D possibly corresponds to TRBD2 (6 bases). Germline V gives CDR1 PRHDT, CDR2 FYEKMQ (reference sequence). V lost 1 base to trimming and J lost 3 bases, with 11 bases between them. The CDR3 sequence is 15 residues long. The CDR3 nucleotides are TGTGCCAGCAGCTTAGAGGTGGGGGGTACAGATACGCAGTATTTT. It is translated as CASSLEVGGTDTQYF.

The CDR3 sequence: CASSQGQGSYGYTF. The CDR3 bases are TGCGCCAGCAGCCAAGGACAGGGAAGCTATGGCTACACCTTC. The chain recombines TRBV4-3 with TRBJ1-2; 7 bases fit TRBD1. Unmatched junction bases numbered 3, after V lost 1 base and J lost 4 bases. Germline CDR1 and CDR2: LGHNA and YSLEER. This CDR3 comprises 14 residues.

The rearrangement joins TRBV30 to TRBJ2-5, with a tentative D call TRBD2 (6 bases). Germline CDR1 and CDR2: GTSNPN and SVGIG (reference sequence). This CDR3 comprises 14 residues. V was cut by 4 bases and J by 5 bases, with 17 bases left in between. In DNA, the CDR3 is TGTGCCTGGAATGAAGGGTTTCGGGGGGAGACCCAGTACTTC. Translated, it gives CAWNEGFRGETQYF. Together with reference TRBV30 and TRBJ2-5, the CDR3 gives the full variable domain: SQTIHQWPATLVQPVGSPLSLECTVEGTSNPNLYWYRQAAGRGLQLLFYSVGIGQISSEVPQNLSASRPQDRQFILSSKKLLLSDSGFYLCAWNEGFRGETQYFGPGTRLLVL.

The rearrangement joins TRBV7-8 to TRBJ1-1; D gene unclear. V was pared by 0 bases and J by 1 base, with 15 bases between. This CDR3 comprises 17 residues. Germline V gene lookup returns CDR1 SGHVS and CDR2 FQNEAQ. In DNA form, the CDR3 reads TGTGCCAGCAGCTTAGCGAGGTTCGTGGCGGGGAACACTGAAGCTTTCTTT. It encodes CASSLARFVAGNTEAFF.

The V gene is TRBV6-5, the J gene TRBJ1-2; D remains unclear. Germline lookup yields CDR1 MNHEY and CDR2 SVGAGI. Trimming cost V 2 bases and J 4 bases, with 11 bases left between them. This CDR3 is built from 14 residues. CDR3 sequence (DNA): TGTGCCAGCAGTTACGCAGCCTCGGGCTATGGCTACACCTTC. It yields the protein CASSYAASGYGYTF.

This clone occurred a few times. The rearrangement joins TRBV7-6 to TRBJ1-5, with D possibly being TRBD1 (5 bases). The V end lost 5 bases, the J end lost 6 bases, and 17 bases lay between the germline ends. Germline-derived CDR1 and CDR2 are SGHVS and FNYEAQ. The CDR3 length is 15 residues. The CDR3 nucleotides read TGTGCCAGCAGCGTCGCTCAGGGTTCGGGTCAGCCCCAGCATTTT. Amino acids: CASSVAQGSGQPQHF. The entire variable domain, with the rest obtained from reference TRBV7-6 and TRBJ1-5, is as follows: GAGVSQSPRYKVTKRGQDVALRCDPISGHVSLYWYRQALGQGPEFLTYFNYEAQQDKSGLPNDRFSAERPEGSISTLTIQRTEQRDSAMYRCASSVAQGSGQPQHFGDGTRLSIL.

The V call is TRBV5-4, the J call TRBJ1-2; 7 positions match TRBD1. J was trimmed by 4 bases and V by 1 base; bases with no gene match: 4. The CDR3 extends over 14 amino acids. Looked up from germline, CDR1 is SGHNT and CDR2 is YYREEE (reference sequence). The CDR3 nucleotides read TGTGCCAGCAGCTTGAACAGGGGCGGCTATGGCTACACCTTC. Protein: CASSLNRGGYGYTF.

J is TRBJ2-2 and V is TRBV5-1; D unresolved. Trimming pared 7 bases from V and 0 bases from J, leaving 7 bases between. The CDR3 is 13 amino acids. The germline gives CDR1 SGHRS, CDR2 YFSETQ. Here the CDR3 reads CASHLPNTGELFF. Written as DNA, the CDR3 is TGCGCCAGCCACCTACCGAACACCGGGGAGCTGTTTTTT.